A selection of T cell receptor beta chains follows, all from one sample in a study of blood T cell repertoires in COVID-19. Profiled with immunoSEQ multiplex PCR; TCRdb holds only in-frame clones, not every one. The sample has 130,000 to 150,000 clones, about 86% seen once; the top ten hold roughly 9.2%. The sample taken for sequencing was PBMCs or T cells enriched from blood (not recorded which). The receptor source for this set is a man in his fifties who had recovered from COVID-19. Both conserved end residues are part of each CDR3. D genes are given only for firm matches. The size entry is marked missing in some rows and otherwise reads once, few, many or a size class.

clone_size j_call d_call v_call cdr3_aa cdr3_nt
- TRBJ2-2 - TRBV11-1 CASSLGETGELFF TGTGCCAGCAGCTTAGGGGAGACCGGGGAGCTGTTTTTT
- TRBJ2-1 - TRBV10-3 CAISDRGSYNEQFF TGTGCCATCAGTGATCGGGGCTCCTACAATGAGCAGTTCTTC
- TRBJ1-2 - TRBV15 CATSREEGPMGGYTF TGTGCCACCAGCAGAGAGGAGGGCCCAATGGGTGGCTACACCTTC
once TRBJ1-1 - TRBV27 CASSLRGGYTEAFF TGTGCCAGCAGTTTACGGGGAGGCTACACTGAAGCTTTCTTT
once TRBJ2-3 - TRBV27 CASRRTATDTQYF TGTGCCAGCAGGAGGACAGCCACAGATACGCAGTATTTT
- TRBJ2-1 TRBD2 TRBV19 CASSMSGGAYNEQFF TGTGCCAGTAGTATGAGCGGGGGGGCCTACAATGAGCAGTTCTTC
- TRBJ2-3 - TRBV28 CASSPGGTDTQYF TGTGCCAGCAGCCCCGGGGGTACAGATACGCAGTATTTT
- TRBJ2-2 TRBD1 TRBV7-2 CASSGAGQAGTGELFF TGTGCCAGCAGCGGGGCGGGACAGGCGGGGACCGGGGAGCTGTTTTTT
- TRBJ1-2 - TRBV25-1 CASSYSEGGGYTF TGTGCCAGCAGTTATTCGGAGGGCGGAGGCTACACCTTC
- TRBJ2-2 TRBD2 TRBV7-9 CASSFQRGRTGELFF TGTGCCAGCAGCTTTCAGCGGGGACGGACCGGGGAGCTGTTTTTT
- TRBJ1-2 TRBD1 TRBV19 CASRDPGTANYGYTF TGTGCCAGTAGGGATCCCGGGACAGCTAACTATGGCTACACCTTC
- TRBJ1-1 - TRBV6-5 CASSYGGETEAFF TGTGCCAGCAGTTACGGCGGGGAGACTGAAGCTTTCTTT
- TRBJ1-2 - TRBV5-1 CASSLDRKYGYTF TGCGCCAGCAGCTTGGACAGAAAGTATGGCTACACCTTC
- TRBJ2-7 - TRBV7-9 CASSITQVHEQYF TGTGCCAGCAGCATAACCCAGGTTCACGAGCAGTACTTC
once TRBJ1-2 - TRBV6-1 CASSEGAGYGYTF TGTGCCAGCAGTGAAGGAGCGGGCTATGGCTACACCTTC
- TRBJ1-5 TRBD1 TRBV28 CASSSGTGALNQPQHF TGTGCCAGCAGTTCAGGGACAGGGGCCCTGAATCAGCCCCAGCATTTT
- TRBJ2-1 TRBD2 TRBV10-3 CAISAMGTGKGGSNEQFF TGTGCCATCAGTGCCATGGGGACGGGAAAAGGCGGGAGTAATGAGCAGTTCTTC
- TRBJ1-2 - TRBV3-1/TRBV3-2 CASSQGPGVYGYTF TGTGCCAGCAGCCAAGGGCCAGGGGTGTATGGCTACACCTTC
- TRBJ1-6 TRBD1 TRBV7-3 CASSPQGGWNSPLHF TGTGCCAGCAGCCCCCAGGGGGGTTGGAATTCACCCCTCCACTTT
- TRBJ2-7 TRBD1 TRBV7-2 CASSLTGGKDYEQYF TGTGCCAGCAGCTTAACAGGGGGGAAGGACTACGAGCAGTACTTC
once TRBJ1-1 TRBD1 TRBV19 CARRGDRENSTEAFF TGTGCCAGGCGGGGCGACAGGGAGAACAGCACTGAAGCTTTCTTT
- TRBJ1-2 - TRBV14 CASSDGTLGFGYTF TGTGCCAGCAGCGACGGGACTCTCGGGTTTGGCTACACCTTC
- TRBJ1-3 - TRBV3-1/TRBV3-2 CASSIGRGSGNTIYF TGTGCCAGCAGCATAGGAAGGGGCTCTGGAAACACCATATATTTT
- TRBJ2-5 TRBD1 TRBV24-1 CATSDRRTGRETQYF TGTGCCACCAGTGACCGTCGGACAGGGCGCGAGACCCAGTACTTC
- TRBJ1-6 - TRBV7-2 CASSFSQRAAGSPLHF TGTGCCAGCAGCTTCTCACAGAGAGCGGCGGGTTCACCCCTCCACTTT
- TRBJ1-5 - TRBV7-2 CASSLGTISQPQHF TGTGCCAGCAGCTTAGGGACAATCAGCCAGCCCCAGCATTTT
- TRBJ1-6 TRBD1 TRBV9 CASSAGQGASPLHF TGTGCCAGCAGCGCAGGACAGGGCGCTTCACCCCTCCACTTT
few TRBJ2-7 - TRBV2 CASRYSNEQYF TGTGCCAGCAGATACAGTAACGAGCAGTACTTC
few TRBJ1-5 - TRBV6-4 CASGTNGVHNQPQHF TGTGCCAGCGGCACGAACGGGGTTCATAATCAGCCCCAGCATTTT
few TRBJ2-7 - TRBV18 CASSPGGSYEQYF TGTGCCAGCTCACCTGGGGGGTCCTACGAGCAGTACTTC
few TRBJ2-6 TRBD2 TRBV9 CASSAEGTRSSGANVLTF TGTGCCAGCAGCGCAGAGGGGACTAGGAGCTCTGGGGCCAACGTCCTGACTTTC
- TRBJ1-1 - TRBV5-6 CASSLSGDITEAFF TGTGCCAGCAGCTTGTCCGGCGACATCACTGAAGCTTTCTTT
few TRBJ1-1 - TRBV5-4 CASSLDRGTEAFF TGTGCCAGCAGCTTGGACCGGGGGACTGAAGCTTTCTTT
once TRBJ2-1 - TRBV19 CASSIQGFDEQFF TGTGCCAGTAGTATACAGGGGTTCGATGAGCAGTTCTTC
once TRBJ1-2 - TRBV5-4 CASSTTHGGSGYTF TGTGCCAGCAGCACAACCCACGGGGGATCAGGCTACACCTTC
- TRBJ2-1 - TRBV24-1 CATSDFGQPYNEQFF TGTGCCACCAGTGATTTTGGACAACCCTACAATGAGCAGTTCTTC
- TRBJ2-1 TRBD1 TRBV5-1 CASSPGGGEQFF TGCGCCAGCAGCCCAGGGGGCGGTGAGCAGTTCTTC
few TRBJ1-6 TRBD1 TRBV19 CASRTRTGHNSPLHF TGTGCCAGTAGGACCAGGACAGGACATAATTCACCCCTCCACTTT
- TRBJ1-1 - TRBV6-5 CASSSPSVNTEAFF TGTGCCAGCAGTTCCCCAAGCGTGAACACTGAAGCTTTCTTT
- TRBJ2-2 - TRBV11-3 CASSPRRDTGELFF TGTGCCAGCAGCCCCCGGCGGGACACCGGGGAGCTGTTTTTT
- TRBJ1-2 - TRBV24-1 CATSDPGGYGYTF TGTGCCACCAGTGATCCCGGCGGATATGGCTACACCTTC
- TRBJ1-2 - TRBV6-5 CASSYSGQFSGYTF TGTGCCAGCAGTTACTCTGGGCAGTTCTCAGGCTACACCTTC
- TRBJ2-3 TRBD2 TRBV5-1 CASSSGTSGGADTQYF TGCGCCAGCAGCTCCGGGACTAGCGGGGGTGCAGATACGCAGTATTTT
few TRBJ1-2 TRBD1 TRBV5-4 CASTRDREGYGYTF TGTGCCAGCACCCGGGACAGGGAGGGCTATGGCTACACCTTC
- TRBJ1-1 - TRBV27 CASSLKVSGSWNTEAFF TGTGCCAGCAGTTTAAAAGTCTCGGGTTCCTGGAACACTGAAGCTTTCTTT
- TRBJ2-7 TRBD1 TRBV6-5 CASKGQGLPYEQYF TGTGCCAGCAAGGGACAGGGGTTACCCTACGAGCAGTACTTC
once TRBJ2-7 - TRBV6-5 CASSYHGSEQYF TGTGCCAGCAGTTATCACGGGAGCGAGCAGTACTTC